This T cell receptor beta chain was observed in a study of cytomegalovirus exposure and HLA in healthy donors. The PCR was carried out with 60 Vbeta primers and 13 Jbeta primers. In the source study's methods: Approximately 9.9 million shared chains were among the 65 million to 85 million unique TCR beta chains that a later analysis counted. Sequenced by immunoSEQ multiplex PCR; TCRdb stores in-frame clones only, minus some. Clonal size and the V and J genes are those of that table, whereas D and trimming came from the DNA. The sample records around 41,000 clones, 45% to 60% being singletons. The CDR3 length is 12 residues. Germline V gene data show CDR1 as GTSNPN and CDR2 as SVGIG (reference sequence). The V segment lost 5 bases and the J segment 8 bases; nucleotides outside the gene matches: 3. In regard to this clone: The target antigen is unknown.

Findings and caveats of the study: It was reported that the classifier diagnosed cytomegalovirus status with high specificity and sensitivity in both the original and validation cohorts.

The V and J genes are TRBV30 and TRBJ2-1; TRBD2 agrees at 10 bases. The TCR was taken from a man aged 60 to 69 in good health and CMV-seronegative. The sequencing input was PBMCs. CDR3 protein: CAWQREGDEQFF. CDR3 nucleotides: TGTGCCTGGCAGCGGGAGGGCGATGAGCAGTTCTTC.